The rows below give T cell receptor beta chains drawn from one sample of a study of spatial heterogeneity in lung cancer. In TCRdb, the 5' RACE reads were re-called with MiXCR into one record per CDR3 protein. This table holds 95,000 to 130,000 distinct CDR3 sequences, 9% to 15% found once. The starting material was PBMCs, obtained at follow-up. The source of these receptors is a male donor with early-stage non-small cell lung cancer. The CDR3 runs from the conserved cysteine through the conserved F or W. D genes are given only for firm matches. Expanded clones are given a class, and other clones once, few, many or no size at all.

j_gene | v_gene | abundance | d_gene | CDR3aa | CDR3nt
TRBJ1-5 | TRBV27 | many | - | CASSSAGRDLWSNQPQHF | TGTGCCAGCAGTTCGGCCGGGCGAGACCTATGGAGCAATCAGCCCCAGCATTTT
TRBJ1-2 | TRBV14 | many | - | CASSQGTYGYTF | TGTGCCAGCAGCCAAGGGACCTATGGCTACACCTTC
TRBJ1-6 | TRBV27 | few | TRBD1 | CASSRDTATRGPNSPLHF | TGTGCCAGCAGCCGTGATACCGCGACCAGGGGGCCCAATTCACCCCTCCACTTT
TRBJ2-3 | TRBV5-1 | few | TRBD2 | CASSLGTSGTDTQYF | TGCGCCAGCAGCTTGGGGACTAGCGGAACAGATACGCAGTATTTT
TRBJ1-6 | TRBV12-3/TRBV12-4 | once | - | CASSPGFAYNSPLHF | TGTGCCAGCAGTCCCGGTTTTGCCTATAATTCACCCCTCCACTTT
TRBJ2-7 | TRBV7-9 | few | TRBD1 | CASSVTGTDYEQYF | TGTGCCAGCAGCGTAACCGGGACAGACTACGAGCAGTACTTC
TRBJ2-7 | TRBV20-1 | - | - | CSAKGGRSYEQYF | TGCAGTGCCAAGGGGGGTCGCTCCTACGAGCAGTACTTC
TRBJ1-2 | TRBV4-3 | few | TRBD1 | CASSQGDRANYGYTF | TGCGCCAGCAGCCAAGGGGACAGGGCGAACTATGGCTACACCTTC
TRBJ2-5 | TRBV29-1 | - | - | CSVVGGRETQYF | TGCAGCGTCGTTGGGGGTCGAGAGACCCAGTACTTC
TRBJ2-3 | TRBV10-3 | many | - | CATLGGAGTDTQYF | TGTGCCACCCTAGGGGGGGCCGGCACAGATACGCAGTATTTT
TRBJ2-1 | TRBV20-1 | few | TRBD2 | CSASWLAGGRPYNEQFF | TGCAGTGCTAGTTGGCTAGCGGGGGGGAGACCCTACAATGAGCAGTTCTTC
TRBJ2-1 | TRBV27 | - | - | CASHDGGITYNEQFF | TGTGCCAGTCACGATGGGGGGATTACCTACAATGAGCAGTTCTTC